Included here is one T cell receptor (beta chain) sequence, with context. The antigen is undetermined. The method was immunoSEQ multiplex PCR; TCRdb's version includes in-frame clones alone and lacks a portion of them. The data show 110,000 or so clones, 88% seen once. This sample is part of a study of T cell responses to AZD1222 COVID-19 vaccine. Whole-study findings and limits: Two doses of AZD1222 preceded a rise in Spike-specific TCR breadth and depth. Seropositivity was recorded at baseline in only 6 or 7 AZD1222 recipients.

The V gene's germline CDR1 is SGHAT and CDR2 FQNNGV. The V end was cut by 0 bases, the J end by 2 bases, with 14 bases between. This CDR3 is 17 amino acids long. This TCR was sampled from an adult in good health. This material consisted of peripheral blood, taken on day 0 of MenACWY control vaccination. The chain joins TRBV11-2 to TRBJ1-3, with D uncertain. For the CDR3, the DNA is TGTGCCAGCAGCTTAGACCGGGAGACCGATGCTGGAAACACCATATATTTT. Its protein product is CASSLDRETDAGNTIYF.